The rows below give T cell receptor beta chains drawn from one sample of a study of cytomegalovirus exposure and HLA in healthy donors. Profiling relied on immunoSEQ multiplex PCR, and the TCRdb table lists in-frame clones only, not all of them. This table has some 220,000 clones, 75% to 95% appearing once. Sequencing input: PBMCs. These TCRs come from a woman between 18 and 29 years old in good health and CMV-seronegative. Each CDR3 is given with its conserved first and last residue. The order of the fields is J gene, D gene, V gene, clone size, CDR3 DNA, CDR3 protein. A D gene is named only where the DNA matches it firmly. For some rows the clone size is stated as once, few or many, or as a class when expanded; others skip it.

j_gene: TRBJ2-1; d_gene: -; v_gene: TRBV9; abundance: -; CDR3nt: TGTGCCAGCAGCGGACTAGTCAACAATGAGCAGTTCTTC; CDR3aa: CASSGLVNNEQFF
j_gene: TRBJ1-5; d_gene: -; v_gene: TRBV30; abundance: -; CDR3nt: TGTGCCTGGGGTCAGGGAATCGATCAGCCCCAGCATTTT; CDR3aa: CAWGQGIDQPQHF
j_gene: TRBJ2-1; d_gene: TRBD2; v_gene: TRBV7-9; abundance: -; CDR3nt: TGTGCCAGCAGCTTAGATCTTCTAGCGGGGGCCTACAATGAGCAGTTCTTC; CDR3aa: CASSLDLLAGAYNEQFF
j_gene: TRBJ2-7; d_gene: -; v_gene: TRBV19; abundance: -; CDR3nt: TGTGCCAGTAGTATGACAGTTTCACGGCACTACGAGCAGTACTTC; CDR3aa: CASSMTVSRHYEQYF
j_gene: TRBJ2-7; d_gene: -; v_gene: TRBV5-8; abundance: -; CDR3nt: TGTGCCAGCAGCCTTCAGTACGAGCAGTACTTC; CDR3aa: CASSLQYEQYF
j_gene: TRBJ2-5; d_gene: TRBD2; v_gene: TRBV4-1; abundance: -; CDR3nt: TGCGCCAGCAGCCGTACTATAGCGGGGAAGGGTGAAGAGACCCAGTACTTC; CDR3aa: CASSRTIAGKGEETQYF
j_gene: TRBJ1-1; d_gene: -; v_gene: TRBV5-1; abundance: -; CDR3nt: TGCGCCAGCAGCATCGATACAGGGTTCCCTGAAGCTTTCTTT; CDR3aa: CASSIDTGFPEAFF
j_gene: TRBJ2-1; d_gene: -; v_gene: TRBV5-1; abundance: -; CDR3nt: TGCGCCAGCAGCTTGGTTGCGAGTGCCGACAATGAGCAGTTCTTC; CDR3aa: CASSLVASADNEQFF
j_gene: TRBJ2-3; d_gene: -; v_gene: TRBV4-1; abundance: -; CDR3nt: TGCGCCAGCAGCCAAGAGGACAGTTTCACAGATACGCAGTATTTT; CDR3aa: CASSQEDSFTDTQYF
j_gene: TRBJ1-5; d_gene: -; v_gene: TRBV4-1; abundance: -; CDR3nt: TGCGCCAGCAGCCAAGATCCGTATCCTAGCCTGAGTCAGCCCCAGCATTTT; CDR3aa: CASSQDPYPSLSQPQHF
j_gene: TRBJ2-2; d_gene: TRBD2; v_gene: TRBV4-2; abundance: -; CDR3nt: TGTGCCAGCAGCCAAGAGGGGACTAGCGGGACCGGGGAGCTGTTTTTT; CDR3aa: CASSQEGTSGTGELFF
j_gene: TRBJ2-7; d_gene: TRBD2; v_gene: TRBV14; abundance: -; CDR3nt: TGTGCCAGCAGCCAAGATATAGCGGGATACATGTTTGACTTC; CDR3aa: CASSQDIAGYMFDF
j_gene: TRBJ2-3; d_gene: TRBD2; v_gene: TRBV4-1; abundance: -; CDR3nt: TGCGCCAGCAGCCCAGTAGGGGTAGCGGGACTTACGCAGTATTTT; CDR3aa: CASSPVGVAGLTQYF
j_gene: TRBJ2-3; d_gene: TRBD1; v_gene: TRBV5-1; abundance: once; CDR3nt: TGCGCCAGCAGCTTGTGGGGACAGGGCACAGATACGCAGTATTTT; CDR3aa: CASSLWGQGTDTQYF
j_gene: TRBJ2-1; d_gene: TRBD1; v_gene: TRBV9; abundance: once; CDR3nt: TGTGCCAGCAGCGTAGATGGGACAGGGAACAATGAGCAGTTCTTC; CDR3aa: CASSVDGTGNNEQFF
j_gene: TRBJ1-4; d_gene: -; v_gene: TRBV6-1; abundance: -; CDR3nt: TGTGCCAGCTGTTCCGTTTCAGGGATGGGTGAAAAACTGTTTTTT; CDR3aa: CASCSVSGMGEKLFF
j_gene: TRBJ1-1; d_gene: -; v_gene: TRBV6-1; abundance: -; CDR3nt: TGTGCCAGCAGTGAAACTGAGTTTGACACTGAAGCTTTCTTT; CDR3aa: CASSETEFDTEAFF
j_gene: TRBJ1-1; d_gene: TRBD1; v_gene: TRBV2; abundance: -; CDR3nt: TGTGCCAGCAGATTACCAGGGGGTCAAGTAGGGACTGAAGCTTTCTTT; CDR3aa: CASRLPGGQVGTEAFF
j_gene: TRBJ1-2; d_gene: TRBD1; v_gene: TRBV7-2; abundance: -; CDR3nt: TGTGCCAGCAGCTCCGGATCCAGGGGGCCGGGTGGCTACACCTTC; CDR3aa: CASSSGSRGPGGYTF
j_gene: TRBJ2-3; d_gene: -; v_gene: TRBV5-4; abundance: -; CDR3nt: TGTGCCAGCAGCCCTCGGGACACAGATACGCAGTATTTT; CDR3aa: CASSPRDTDTQYF
j_gene: TRBJ1-5; d_gene: TRBD1; v_gene: TRBV28; abundance: -; CDR3nt: TGTGCCAGCAGGGGGACAGGGGGTTTTGGGAGCAATCAGCCCCAGCATTTT; CDR3aa: CASRGTGGFGSNQPQHF
j_gene: TRBJ2-7; d_gene: TRBD2; v_gene: TRBV30; abundance: -; CDR3nt: TGTGCCTGGAGTGTCCTTGCGGGAGGGCCGGTCGAGCAGTACTTC; CDR3aa: CAWSVLAGGPVEQYF
j_gene: TRBJ2-1; d_gene: TRBD1; v_gene: TRBV30; abundance: -; CDR3nt: TGTGCCTGGGATACCGGGACAGGGCCCAATGAGCAGTTCTTC; CDR3aa: CAWDTGTGPNEQFF
j_gene: TRBJ1-1; d_gene: -; v_gene: TRBV29-1; abundance: -; CDR3nt: TGCAGCGTTGATCGGAGGGACCAAATACGAGCTTTCTTT; CDR3aa: CSVDRRDQIRAFF
j_gene: TRBJ1-5; d_gene: -; v_gene: TRBV19; abundance: -; CDR3nt: TGTGCCAGTAGCCCAGGGAAGAAACAGCCCCAGCATTTT; CDR3aa: CASSPGKKQPQHF
j_gene: TRBJ1-5; d_gene: -; v_gene: TRBV7-7; abundance: -; CDR3nt: TGTGCCAGCAGCCTTAGGAGGGACCAGCCCCAGCATTTT; CDR3aa: CASSLRRDQPQHF
j_gene: TRBJ2-7; d_gene: -; v_gene: TRBV5-1; abundance: once; CDR3nt: TGCGCCAGCAGGGTGGGCCTTGGTGAGCAGTACTTC; CDR3aa: CASRVGLGEQYF
j_gene: TRBJ2-2; d_gene: TRBD2; v_gene: TRBV12-5; abundance: -; CDR3nt: TGTGCTAGTGGTTTGGGAGGGACTAGCGGGGCCGGGGAGCTGTTTTTT; CDR3aa: CASGLGGTSGAGELFF
j_gene: TRBJ1-2; d_gene: TRBD1; v_gene: TRBV28; abundance: -; CDR3nt: TGTGCCAGTTCGACAGGGAGGAGAAAGTATGGCTACACCTTC; CDR3aa: CASSTGRRKYGYTF
j_gene: TRBJ2-3; d_gene: TRBD2; v_gene: TRBV10-1; abundance: -; CDR3nt: TGCGCCAGCAGTGACCATAGCGGGGCCCGAGATACGCAGTATTTT; CDR3aa: CASSDHSGARDTQYF
j_gene: TRBJ2-2; d_gene: TRBD2; v_gene: TRBV6-5; abundance: few; CDR3nt: TGTGCCAGCAGCTTACTAGCGACCGGGGAGCTGTTTTTT; CDR3aa: CASSLLATGELFF
j_gene: TRBJ1-2; d_gene: -; v_gene: TRBV28; abundance: -; CDR3nt: TGTGCCAGCGTTACCTACGGCGGGGGGGACTATGGCTACACCTTC; CDR3aa: CASVTYGGGDYGYTF
j_gene: TRBJ2-7; d_gene: TRBD2; v_gene: TRBV5-8; abundance: -; CDR3nt: TGTGCCAGCAGCTTGGCGGGGGGACTAGCGGACTACGAGCAGTACTTC; CDR3aa: CASSLAGGLADYEQYF
j_gene: TRBJ1-5; d_gene: TRBD1; v_gene: TRBV6-1; abundance: -; CDR3nt: TGTGCCAGCAGGGACAGGGTTAGCAATCAGCCCCAGCATTTT; CDR3aa: CASRDRVSNQPQHF
j_gene: TRBJ2-3; d_gene: TRBD1; v_gene: TRBV5-1; abundance: -; CDR3nt: TGCGCCAGCAGCTTGGCGGACAGGGGAACAGATACGCAGTATTTT; CDR3aa: CASSLADRGTDTQYF
j_gene: TRBJ1-1; d_gene: -; v_gene: TRBV7-9; abundance: -; CDR3nt: TGTGCCAGCAGCTTAGCGGGCAGCAACACTGAAGCTTTCTTT; CDR3aa: CASSLAGSNTEAFF
j_gene: TRBJ2-7; d_gene: -; v_gene: TRBV27; abundance: -; CDR3nt: TGTGCCAGCAGTTTAGGCGGAACTGGCTCCTACGAGCAGTACTTC; CDR3aa: CASSLGGTGSYEQYF
j_gene: TRBJ2-1; d_gene: -; v_gene: TRBV9; abundance: -; CDR3nt: TGTGCCAGCAGCGTAGCGGGATCGGTAAGCTCCTACAATGAGCAGTTCTTC; CDR3aa: CASSVAGSVSSYNEQFF
j_gene: TRBJ2-1; d_gene: TRBD2; v_gene: TRBV29-1; abundance: -; CDR3nt: TGCAGCGTTGGAGCGGGGTTAGCGGAACGGGGCAACAATGAGCAGTTCTTC; CDR3aa: CSVGAGLAERGNNEQFF
j_gene: TRBJ2-7; d_gene: TRBD2; v_gene: TRBV9; abundance: few; CDR3nt: TGTGCCAGCAGCGTCCTAGCGGACTCCTACGAGCAGTACTTC; CDR3aa: CASSVLADSYEQYF
j_gene: TRBJ2-5; d_gene: TRBD2; v_gene: TRBV7-6; abundance: few; CDR3nt: TGTGCCAGCGGCCTCGTGGGGGGGGAGACCCAGTACTTC; CDR3aa: CASGLVGGETQYF
j_gene: TRBJ2-7; d_gene: -; v_gene: TRBV27; abundance: -; CDR3nt: TGTGCCAGCAGTTTATCAGAAAGGCGGGTCGAGCAGTACTTC; CDR3aa: CASSLSERRVEQYF
j_gene: TRBJ2-7; d_gene: TRBD2; v_gene: TRBV7-8; abundance: -; CDR3nt: TGTGCCAGCAGCTCGCTGAGTAGCGGGACAAGTTCGGAGCAGTACTTC; CDR3aa: CASSSLSSGTSSEQYF
j_gene: TRBJ1-2; d_gene: TRBD1; v_gene: TRBV30; abundance: -; CDR3nt: TGTGCCTGGGGCCCTGTGGACAGGTTCTTCTATGGCTACACCTTC; CDR3aa: CAWGPVDRFFYGYTF
j_gene: TRBJ1-1; d_gene: -; v_gene: TRBV2; abundance: -; CDR3nt: TGTGCCAGCAGTGAGGGCAGGCTTTACCCCCACACTGAAGCTTTCTTT; CDR3aa: CASSEGRLYPHTEAFF
j_gene: TRBJ1-1; d_gene: -; v_gene: TRBV19; abundance: -; CDR3nt: TGTGCCAGTAGACGACAGACCAACATGAACACTGAAGCTTTCTTT; CDR3aa: CASRRQTNMNTEAFF
j_gene: TRBJ2-7; d_gene: TRBD2; v_gene: TRBV28; abundance: -; CDR3nt: TGTGCCAGCAGACGCCCCCGCGGGGGGCGCACCTCCTACGAGCAGTACTTC; CDR3aa: CASRRPRGGRTSYEQYF